This TCR beta chain was identified during a study of early T cells in non-severe SARS-CoV-2 infection. Study in general: Bulk RNA taken from unsorted whole blood was sequenced, leaving chains unpaired.

Individual cDNA molecules received unique molecular identifiers. TCRdb reanalysed the 5' RACE reads using MiXCR and keeps one entry per CDR3 protein. The sample consists of about 69,000 distinct CDR3 sequences, roughly a tenth of them appearing once. The table lists this clonotype with many counts. The sequence was obtained from an adult who was a healthcare worker with PCR-confirmed SARS-CoV-2 infection or an uninfected control (not recorded which). The sequenced material came from whole blood.

For the CDR3, the DNA is TGCAGTGCTGCACAGGGGGCCGGGATCAGCAATCAGCCCCAGCATTTT. Translated, it gives CSAAQGAGISNQPQHF. The chain employs TRBV20-1 and TRBJ1-5; 9 nucleotides line up with TRBD1. Germline loops: CDR1 DFQATT, CDR2 SNEGSKA (reference sequence). J gave up 1 base and V 5 bases, and 9 bases lay outside the gene matches. The CDR3 is 16 residues long.